A selection of T cell receptor beta chains follows, all from one sample in a study of shared clonotypes between healthy human individuals. Repertoires were generated with immunoSEQ multiplex PCR, while TCRdb's copy carries only in-frame clones and drops some. The sample shows more than 1.2 million clones, around 98.5% of them seen only once. The sequenced sample was naive CD4+ T cells sorted from blood. These TCRs come from a young man in good health. CDR3s include the opening cysteine and the closing phenylalanine or tryptophan. Each record gives: CDR3 protein, CDR3 DNA, J gene, V gene, clone size, D gene. D genes are given only for firm matches. Clone sizes are given selectively: once, few, many, or a class where the clone is expanded.

CDR3: CASSAGGRGGYEQYF
DNA: TGTGCCAGCAGTGCGGGAGGTCGAGGGGGCTACGAGCAGTACTTC
J: TRBJ2-7
V: TRBV28
size: NA
D: TRBD2

CDR3: CASSPGTGGTRTNEKLFF
DNA: TGTGCCAGCTCACCCGGGACAGGGGGCACTAGGACTAATGAAAAACTGTTTTTT
J: TRBJ1-4
V: TRBV18
size: NA
D: TRBD1

CDR3: CASSPRLDLAFYNEQFF
DNA: TGTGCCAGCAGTCCCCGCCTTGACCTAGCGTTTTACAATGAGCAGTTCTTC
J: TRBJ2-1
V: TRBV5-6
size: NA
D: NA

CDR3: CASSERESSYNEQFF
DNA: TGTGCCAGCAGTGAAAGAGAGAGCTCCTACAATGAGCAGTTCTTC
J: TRBJ2-1
V: TRBV6-1
size: NA
D: NA

CDR3: CASSVESGRPHEQYF
DNA: TGTGCCAGCAGCGTAGAAAGCGGGAGGCCCCACGAGCAGTACTTC
J: TRBJ2-7
V: TRBV9
size: NA
D: TRBD2

CDR3: CATSRDPLSSTDTQYF
DNA: TGTGCCACCAGCAGAGATCCCCTATCAAGCACAGATACGCAGTATTTT
J: TRBJ2-3
V: TRBV15
size: NA
D: NA

CDR3: CASSEAGQDYEQYF
DNA: TGTGCCAGCAGTGAAGCAGGGCAGGACTACGAGCAGTACTTC
J: TRBJ2-7
V: TRBV6-1
size: NA
D: NA

CDR3: CASSRRGPPLSNTGELFF
DNA: TGTGCCAGCAGCCGCCGGGGGCCCCCACTATCGAACACCGGGGAGCTGTTTTTT
J: TRBJ2-2
V: TRBV7-8
size: NA
D: NA

CDR3: CASRLDGYEQYF
DNA: TGTGCCAGCAGACTCGACGGCTACGAGCAGTACTTC
J: TRBJ2-7
V: TRBV6-1
size: NA
D: NA

CDR3: CASSLAQRRGELFF
DNA: TGTGCCAGCAGCTTGGCCCAGCGGCGCGGGGAGCTGTTTTTT
J: TRBJ2-2
V: TRBV5-6
size: once
D: NA

CDR3: CASTPGTSVYNEQFF
DNA: TGTGCCAGCACCCCAGGGACTAGCGTATACAATGAGCAGTTCTTC
J: TRBJ2-1
V: TRBV2
size: NA
D: TRBD2

CDR3: CASSLGQRGVSEQYF
DNA: TGTGCCAGCAGCTTGGGACAGCGTGGGGTGTCCGAGCAGTACTTC
J: TRBJ2-7
V: TRBV5-4
size: NA
D: NA

CDR3: CSVAIAGGYEQYF
DNA: TGCAGCGTTGCTATCGCAGGGGGCTACGAGCAGTACTTC
J: TRBJ2-7
V: TRBV29-1
size: NA
D: TRBD1

CDR3: CASSYRGSNTGELFF
DNA: TGTGCCAGCAGTTACAGGGGGTCGAACACCGGGGAGCTGTTTTTT
J: TRBJ2-2
V: TRBV28
size: NA
D: TRBD1

CDR3: CASSLREKDYGYTF
DNA: TGTGCCAGCAGCTTACGGGAAAAAGACTATGGCTACACCTTC
J: TRBJ1-2
V: TRBV7-3
size: NA
D: NA

CDR3: CASSPRTSTGELFF
DNA: TGTGCCAGCTCACCTCGGACCTCGACCGGGGAGCTGTTTTTT
J: TRBJ2-2
V: TRBV18
size: once
D: NA

CDR3: CATSRERSANYNEQFF
DNA: TGTGCCACCAGCAGAGAAAGGAGCGCTAACTACAATGAGCAGTTCTTC
J: TRBJ2-1
V: TRBV15
size: NA
D: NA

CDR3: CASSPRGGAGANVLTF
DNA: TGTGCCAGCAGCCCACGGGGGGGGGCTGGGGCCAACGTCCTGACTTTC
J: TRBJ2-6
V: TRBV7-9
size: NA
D: TRBD2

CDR3: CASSTTGEQETQYF
DNA: TGTGCCAGCTCTACGACAGGGGAACAAGAGACCCAGTACTTC
J: TRBJ2-5
V: TRBV5-4
size: NA
D: TRBD1

CDR3: CASRKPSGRAQDNEQFF
DNA: TGTGCCAGCAGGAAGCCTAGCGGGAGGGCCCAAGACAATGAGCAGTTCTTC
J: TRBJ2-1
V: TRBV27
size: once
D: TRBD2

CDR3: CASSIELTSTDTQYF
DNA: TGTGCCAGTAGTATAGAGCTGACTAGCACAGATACGCAGTATTTT
J: TRBJ2-3
V: TRBV19
size: once
D: NA

CDR3: CASSLTREYYTF
DNA: TGTGCCAGCAGTCTTACTCGGGAATACTACACCTTC
J: TRBJ1-2
V: TRBV2
size: NA
D: NA

CDR3: CASNFGAKGNTIYF
DNA: TGTGCCAGTAATTTCGGGGCCAAGGGAAACACCATATATTTT
J: TRBJ1-3
V: TRBV19
size: NA
D: NA

CDR3: CSVDGGVNSGNTIYF
DNA: TGCAGCGTTGATGGGGGTGTCAACTCTGGAAACACCATATATTTT
J: TRBJ1-3
V: TRBV29-1
size: NA
D: NA

CDR3: CASSESQGGLLGPQHF
DNA: TGCGCCAGCAGTGAGTCCCAGGGAGGGTTGTTAGGGCCCCAGCATTTT
J: TRBJ1-5
V: TRBV10-2
size: NA
D: NA

CDR3: CASSSSPATYNEQFF
DNA: TGTGCCAGCAGCTCAAGTCCAGCGACCTACAATGAGCAGTTCTTC
J: TRBJ2-1
V: TRBV5-6
size: NA
D: NA

CDR3: CASSLALQGIPPDTQYF
DNA: TGTGCCAGCAGCTTAGCGCTACAGGGGATACCGCCAGATACGCAGTATTTT
J: TRBJ2-3
V: TRBV7-8
size: NA
D: TRBD1

CDR3: CASSFRNTGELFF
DNA: TGTGCCAGCAGCTTCAGAAACACCGGGGAGCTGTTTTTT
J: TRBJ2-2
V: TRBV5-5
size: NA
D: NA

CDR3: CASSDFSASTQYF
DNA: TGCGCCAGCAGTGATTTTAGCGCCTCTACGCAGTATTTT
J: TRBJ2-3
V: TRBV10-1
size: NA
D: NA

CDR3: CASTQGGGGYTF
DNA: TGTGCCAGCACCCAGGGGGGAGGCGGCTACACCTTC
J: TRBJ1-2
V: TRBV28
size: NA
D: TRBD1

CDR3: CASSLGRTSGSADTQYF
DNA: TGTGCCAGCTCACTAGGGCGGACTAGCGGGTCCGCAGATACGCAGTATTTT
J: TRBJ2-3
V: TRBV18
size: NA
D: TRBD2

CDR3: CASSLQPGPAYEQYF
DNA: TGCGCCAGCAGCTTACAGCCGGGACCCGCCTACGAGCAGTACTTC
J: TRBJ2-7
V: TRBV5-1
size: NA
D: NA

CDR3: CASSFDRGPPEAFF
DNA: TGTGCCAGCAGCTTTGACAGGGGTCCGCCGGAAGCTTTCTTT
J: TRBJ1-1
V: TRBV7-2
size: once
D: TRBD1

CDR3: CAGLQETRSNTEAFF
DNA: TGTGCCGGATTACAGGAGACGAGATCGAACACTGAAGCTTTCTTT
J: TRBJ1-1
V: TRBV6-1
size: NA
D: NA

CDR3: CASWKEGRWYGYTF
DNA: TGTGCCAGCTGGAAGGAGGGTAGATGGTATGGCTACACCTTC
J: TRBJ1-2
V: TRBV21-1
size: NA
D: NA

CDR3: CASSPKSNSTNKNNEQFF
DNA: TGTGCCAGTAGTCCCAAATCAAACTCTACCAATAAAAACAATGAGCAGTTCTTC
J: TRBJ2-1
V: TRBV19
size: NA
D: NA

CDR3: CASSAGLAGYNEQFF
DNA: TGTGCCAGCAGTGCCGGACTAGCGGGATACAATGAGCAGTTCTTC
J: TRBJ2-1
V: TRBV2
size: many
D: TRBD2

CDR3: CASSLGGHLTGETQYF
DNA: TGTGCCAGCAGCTTAGGGGGACACCTTACCGGGGAGACCCAGTACTTC
J: TRBJ2-5
V: TRBV7-6
size: NA
D: NA

CDR3: CASRPRDSAGRDTQYF
DNA: TGCGCCAGCAGACCCCGGGATAGCGCGGGCAGAGATACGCAGTATTTT
J: TRBJ2-3
V: TRBV5-1
size: NA
D: NA

CDR3: CASSLAGANVLTF
DNA: TGTGCCAGCAGCTTAGCTGGGGCCAACGTCCTGACTTTC
J: TRBJ2-6
V: TRBV7-9
size: NA
D: NA

CDR3: CASSQGFSSTDTQYF
DNA: TGCGCCAGCAGCCAAGGGTTTAGTTCCACAGATACGCAGTATTTT
J: TRBJ2-3
V: TRBV4-3
size: NA
D: NA

CDR3: CASGDRDKSYEQYF
DNA: TGTGCCAGTGGGGACAGGGACAAATCCTACGAGCAGTACTTC
J: TRBJ2-7
V: TRBV28
size: NA
D: TRBD1

CDR3: CATSSAGRPDTQYF
DNA: TGTGCCACCTCATCCGCCGGAAGGCCCGATACGCAGTATTTT
J: TRBJ2-3
V: TRBV19
size: NA
D: NA

CDR3: CASSDQETQYF
DNA: TGTGCCAGCAGTGATCAAGAGACCCAGTACTTC
J: TRBJ2-5
V: TRBV2
size: NA
D: NA

CDR3: CASSPTGANTGELFF
DNA: TGTGCCAGCAGCCCGACAGGGGCGAACACCGGGGAGCTGTTTTTT
J: TRBJ2-2
V: TRBV7-8
size: once
D: TRBD1

CDR3: CASSSRVNTEAFF
DNA: TGTGCCAGTAGTTCCAGGGTAAACACTGAAGCTTTCTTT
J: TRBJ1-1
V: TRBV19
size: NA
D: NA

CDR3: CASSQRPANTGELFF
DNA: TGTGCCAGCAGCCAGCGGCCGGCGAACACCGGGGAGCTGTTTTTT
J: TRBJ2-2
V: TRBV5-4
size: NA
D: NA

CDR3: CAISESRDRELFF
DNA: TGTGCCATCAGTGAGTCCCGAGACAGGGAGCTGTTTTTT
J: TRBJ2-2
V: TRBV10-3
size: NA
D: NA

CDR3: CASSGRAGGPTDTQYF
DNA: TGTGCCAGCAGCGGCAGAGCGGGAGGGCCGACAGATACGCAGTATTTT
J: TRBJ2-3
V: TRBV13
size: NA
D: TRBD2

CDR3: CASSLIELAGVEQYF
DNA: TGTGCCAGCAGCTTAATTGAACTAGCGGGAGTCGAGCAGTACTTC
J: TRBJ2-7
V: TRBV7-6
size: NA
D: TRBD2